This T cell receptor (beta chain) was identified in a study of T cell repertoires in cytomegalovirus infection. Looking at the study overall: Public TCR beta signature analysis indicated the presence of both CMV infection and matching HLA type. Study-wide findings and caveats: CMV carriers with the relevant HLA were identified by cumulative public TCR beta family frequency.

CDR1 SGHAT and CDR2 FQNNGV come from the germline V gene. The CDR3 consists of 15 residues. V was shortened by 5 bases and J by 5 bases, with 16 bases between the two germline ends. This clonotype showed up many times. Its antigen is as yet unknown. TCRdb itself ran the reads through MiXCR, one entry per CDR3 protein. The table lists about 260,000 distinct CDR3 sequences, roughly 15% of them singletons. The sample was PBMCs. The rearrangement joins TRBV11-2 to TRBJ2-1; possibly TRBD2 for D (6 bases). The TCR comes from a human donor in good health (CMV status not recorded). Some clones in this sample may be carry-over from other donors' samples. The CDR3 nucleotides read TGTGCCAGCAGCCTCAGACTAGTATCCGACAATGAGCAGTTCTTC. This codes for CASSLRLVSDNEQFF.